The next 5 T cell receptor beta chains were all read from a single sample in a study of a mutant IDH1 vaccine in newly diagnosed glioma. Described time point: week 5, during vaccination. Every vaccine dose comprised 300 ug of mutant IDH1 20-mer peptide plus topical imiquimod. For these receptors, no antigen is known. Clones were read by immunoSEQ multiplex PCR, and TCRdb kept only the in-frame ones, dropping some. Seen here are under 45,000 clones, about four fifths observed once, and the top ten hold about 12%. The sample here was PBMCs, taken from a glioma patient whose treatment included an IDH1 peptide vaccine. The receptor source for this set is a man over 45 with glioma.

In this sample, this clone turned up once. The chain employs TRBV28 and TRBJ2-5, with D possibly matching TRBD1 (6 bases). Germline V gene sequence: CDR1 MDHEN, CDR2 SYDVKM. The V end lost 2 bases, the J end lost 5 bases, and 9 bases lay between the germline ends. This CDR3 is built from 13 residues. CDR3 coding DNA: TGTGCCAGCAGTTTAGATACAGGGGAGACCCAGTACTTC. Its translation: CASSLDTGETQYF.

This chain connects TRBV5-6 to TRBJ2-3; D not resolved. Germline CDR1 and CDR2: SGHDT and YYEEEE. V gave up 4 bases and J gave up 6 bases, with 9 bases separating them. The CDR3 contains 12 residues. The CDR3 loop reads CASSARRDTQYF. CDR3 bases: TGTGCCAGCAGCGCACGTCGGGATACGCAGTATTTT.

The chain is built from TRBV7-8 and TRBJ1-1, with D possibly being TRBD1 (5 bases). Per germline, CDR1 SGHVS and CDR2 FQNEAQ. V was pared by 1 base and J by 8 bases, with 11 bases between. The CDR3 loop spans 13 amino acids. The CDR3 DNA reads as TGTGCCAGCAGCTTAGTTGGGACCCAGGAAGCTTTCTTT. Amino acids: CASSLVGTQEAFF. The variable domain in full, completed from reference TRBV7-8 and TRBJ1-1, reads GAGVSQSPRYKVAKRGQDVALRCDPISGHVSLFWYQQALGQGPEFLTYFQNEAQLDKSGLPSDRFFAERPEGSVSTLKIQRTQQEDSAVYLCASSLVGTQEAFFGQGTRLTVV.

Here the CDR3 reads CASSLGPQETQYF. In nucleotides, the CDR3 is TGTGCCAGCAGTTTGGGGCCCCAAGAGACCCAGTACTTC. J is TRBJ2-5 and V is TRBV27, with D perhaps matching TRBD1 (5 bases). This CDR3 spans 13 amino acids. V was trimmed by 3 bases and J by 1 base, leaving 6 bases between them. CDR1 and CDR2 (germline): MNHEY, SMNVEV (reference sequence).

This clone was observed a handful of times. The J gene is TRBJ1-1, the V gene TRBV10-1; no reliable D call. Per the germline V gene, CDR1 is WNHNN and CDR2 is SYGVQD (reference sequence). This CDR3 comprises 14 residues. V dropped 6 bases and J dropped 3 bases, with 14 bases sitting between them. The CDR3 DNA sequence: TGCGCCAGCAGGACCATAGAATTCGACACTGAAGCTTTCTTT. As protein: CASRTIEFDTEAFF.